A selection of T cell receptor beta chains follows, all from one sample in a study of shared clonotypes between healthy human individuals. Generated by immunoSEQ multiplex PCR, the TCRdb table keeps only in-frame clones and is missing some. The sample lists under 1,100,000 clones; approximately 72% were seen once. Sequencing was done on a sample of memory CD4+ T cells sorted from blood. The source is a young man in good health. Each CDR3 is given with its conserved first and last residue. Fields, in order: clone size, V gene, D gene, J gene, CDR3 DNA, CDR3 protein. A D gene is named only where the DNA matches it firmly. Expanded clones get a size class; other rows say once, few or many, or leave the size out.

size: few
V: TRBV6-5
D: TRBD2
J: TRBJ2-1
DNA: TGTGCCAGCAGCCGCGCGTTAGCGGGGTACAATGAGCAGTTCTTC
CDR3: CASSRALAGYNEQFF

size: few
V: TRBV28
D: TRBD1
J: TRBJ2-3
DNA: TGTGCCAGCAGTTCCTCGACAGGGGGAGATACGCAGTATTTT
CDR3: CASSSSTGGDTQYF

size: -
V: TRBV18
D: -
J: TRBJ1-5
DNA: TGTGCCAGCTCACCAGCGGTGGGGAACAATCAGCCCCAGCATTTT
CDR3: CASSPAVGNNQPQHF

size: once
V: TRBV4-1
D: -
J: TRBJ2-7
DNA: TGCGCCAGCAGCCAAGATGCAGGGTTGATGTTTAATCAAAACGAGCAGTACTTC
CDR3: CASSQDAGLMFNQNEQYF

size: -
V: TRBV10-3
D: -
J: TRBJ1-1
DNA: TGTGCCATCAGTGTCGGGCAGGCAGTCGGAGCTTTCTTT
CDR3: CAISVGQAVGAFF

size: -
V: TRBV10-3
D: -
J: TRBJ2-1
DNA: TGTGCCATCACTTGGGACGTTAGCAATGAGCAGTTCTTC
CDR3: CAITWDVSNEQFF

size: -
V: TRBV9
D: TRBD1
J: TRBJ1-2
DNA: TGTGCCAGCAGCGTAGTGGGACAGGGGGACGGCTACACCTTC
CDR3: CASSVVGQGDGYTF

size: -
V: TRBV2
D: TRBD2
J: TRBJ2-7
DNA: TGTGCCAGCCAGCGGGAGTTCAACGACGAGCAGTACTTC
CDR3: CASQREFNDEQYF

size: -
V: TRBV6-6
D: -
J: TRBJ1-1
DNA: TGTGCCAGCAGTTACGCGGGGCAGGACACTGAAGCTTTCTTT
CDR3: CASSYAGQDTEAFF

size: -
V: TRBV7-2
D: TRBD2
J: TRBJ2-2
DNA: TGTGCCAGCAGCTTCACTAGCGGGAGATCCACCGGGGAGCTGTTTTTT
CDR3: CASSFTSGRSTGELFF

size: -
V: TRBV5-4
D: TRBD1
J: TRBJ1-2
DNA: TGTGCCAGCAGAGGGACAGGGGACGGCTATGGCTACACCTTC
CDR3: CASRGTGDGYGYTF

size: many
V: TRBV29-1
D: -
J: TRBJ2-7
DNA: TGCAGCGTTGAGAGATCCTACGAGCAGTACTTC
CDR3: CSVERSYEQYF

size: -
V: TRBV5-1
D: -
J: TRBJ2-1
DNA: TGCGCCAGCAGCTTGGCCTTTAAGGACAATGAGCAGTTCTTC
CDR3: CASSLAFKDNEQFF

size: -
V: TRBV5-5
D: -
J: TRBJ2-3
DNA: TGTGCCAGCAGCTTCAACCGCTATGGCACAGATACGCAGTATTTT
CDR3: CASSFNRYGTDTQYF

size: -
V: TRBV18
D: TRBD1
J: TRBJ2-7
DNA: TGTGCCAGCTCACCAACAGGGGCCTTCTACGAGCAGTACTTC
CDR3: CASSPTGAFYEQYF

size: -
V: TRBV10-3
D: -
J: TRBJ1-5
DNA: TGTGCCATCAGTGAGTCTAGGGGCGGGGGTCAGCCCCAGCATTTT
CDR3: CAISESRGGGQPQHF

size: -
V: TRBV7-9
D: -
J: TRBJ1-5
DNA: TGTGCCAGCAGCTTAGCGGTAGGAGGGGTAGGCAGCAATCAGCCCCAGCATTTT
CDR3: CASSLAVGGVGSNQPQHF

size: -
V: TRBV7-2
D: TRBD2
J: TRBJ2-7
DNA: TGTGCCAGCAGCTTAGTTGGGACTAGCGAGTACGAGCAGTACTTC
CDR3: CASSLVGTSEYEQYF

size: -
V: TRBV14
D: TRBD1
J: TRBJ1-2
DNA: TGTGCCAGCAGCCAAGTCACAGGGGTTGGCTACACCTTC
CDR3: CASSQVTGVGYTF

size: -
V: TRBV30
D: TRBD1
J: TRBJ2-7
DNA: TGTGCCTGGAGTGGACGGACAGGGACCTACGAGCAGTACTTC
CDR3: CAWSGRTGTYEQYF

size: -
V: TRBV5-1
D: TRBD2
J: TRBJ2-2
DNA: TGCGCCAGCAGCTTGGTACTAGCGGTGAACACCGGGGAGCTGTTTTTT
CDR3: CASSLVLAVNTGELFF

size: -
V: TRBV9
D: TRBD1
J: TRBJ1-2
DNA: TGTGCCAGCAGCGTAGCTACGGGGACAGGGCAGAATGGCTACACCTTC
CDR3: CASSVATGTGQNGYTF

size: few
V: TRBV7-2
D: TRBD2
J: TRBJ2-6
DNA: TGTGCCAGCAGCTTAAGAGGGAGGGCCTCTGGGGCCAACGTCCTGACTTTC
CDR3: CASSLRGRASGANVLTF

size: -
V: TRBV5-1
D: TRBD1
J: TRBJ2-1
DNA: TGCGCCAGCAGCCCTGACAGGGTGGGCAATGAGCAGTTCTTC
CDR3: CASSPDRVGNEQFF

size: -
V: TRBV19
D: TRBD1
J: TRBJ2-1
DNA: TGTGCCAGTACTATGGGACAGGGCTCCTACAATGAGCAGTTCTTC
CDR3: CASTMGQGSYNEQFF